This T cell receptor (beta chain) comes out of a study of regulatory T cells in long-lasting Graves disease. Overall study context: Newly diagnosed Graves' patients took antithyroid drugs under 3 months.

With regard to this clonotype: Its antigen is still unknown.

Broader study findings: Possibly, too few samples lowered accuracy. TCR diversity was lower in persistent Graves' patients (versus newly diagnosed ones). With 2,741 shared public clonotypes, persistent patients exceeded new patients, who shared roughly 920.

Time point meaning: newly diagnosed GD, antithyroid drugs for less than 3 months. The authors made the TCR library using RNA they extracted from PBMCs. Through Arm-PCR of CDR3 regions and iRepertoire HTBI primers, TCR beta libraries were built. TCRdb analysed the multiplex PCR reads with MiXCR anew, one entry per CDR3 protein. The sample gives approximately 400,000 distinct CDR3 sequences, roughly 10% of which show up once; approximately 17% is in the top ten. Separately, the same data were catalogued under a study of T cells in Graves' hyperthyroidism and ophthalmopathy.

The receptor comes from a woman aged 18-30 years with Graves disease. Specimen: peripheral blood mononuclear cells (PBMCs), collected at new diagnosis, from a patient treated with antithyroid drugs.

CDR3 residues: CASSPGVHQPQHF. In nucleotides, the CDR3 is TGTGCCAGCAGTCCCGGTGTCCATCAGCCCCAGCATTTT. This rearrangement joins TRBV6-1 to TRBJ1-5; the D is unclear. V dropped 5 bases and J dropped 5 bases, with 10 bases sitting between them. The CDR3 is 13 amino acids. In germline, CDR1 is MNHNS, CDR2 SASEGT.